This T cell receptor beta chain stems from a study of T cells in Graves' hyperthyroidism and ophthalmopathy. This clonotype was detected only a few times. RNA transcripts were the template for amplifying TCR beta CDR3 regions. RT-PCR in the first round (using the HTBI primer set) targeted the TCR CDR3. One entry per CDR3 protein results from TCRdb running MiXCR on the multiplex PCR reads. This table has around 700,000 distinct CDR3 sequences, approximately 19% appearing once. Germline assignment: CDR1 DFQATT and CDR2 SNEGSKA (reference sequence). The length of the CDR3 is 15 residues. With 5 bases clipped from V and 4 bases from J, the junction kept 6 bases outside the gene matches.

The receptor was isolated from a woman aged 45-59 years with Graves' hyperthyroidism that later progressed to Graves' ophthalmopathy. This chain uses TRBV20-1 with TRBJ2-1, with 12 bases matching TRBD2. The sample was blood. CDR3 coding DNA: TGCAGTGCTGCAGGACTAGCGGGGAATTACAATGAGCAGTTCTTC. This sequence encodes CSAAGLAGNYNEQFF.